A single sample is the source of the 19 T cell receptor beta chains below, sequenced in a study of T cells after yellow fever vaccination. TCRdb used MiXCR to reprocess the 5' RACE reads, holding one entry per CDR3 protein. The sample lists 100,000 to 150,000 distinct CDR3 sequences, roughly 15% occurring once. Source: CD8+ T cells sorted from PBMCs, taken 5 days after the yellow fever booster vaccination. The receptors were sampled from a man younger than 30 who received the YFV17D yellow fever vaccine.

The V call is TRBV9, the J call TRBJ2-2, with 7 bases identical to TRBD1. J lost 3 bases, V lost 0 bases, and 5 bases had no gene match. The CDR3 has 16 amino acids. CDR1 SGDLS and CDR2 YYNGEE come from the germline V gene. CDR3 nucleotide sequence: TGTGCCAGCAGCGTAGACGGGCAGGGGGACACCGGGGAGCTGTTTTTT. Its translation: CASSVDGQGDTGELFF.

This clonotype turned up a few times. CDR3 residues: CSVVWDDNEQFF. In DNA form, the CDR3 reads TGCAGCGTTGTTTGGGATGACAATGAGCAGTTCTTC. The rearrangement uses TRBV29-1 and TRBJ2-1; D remains unclear. The CDR3 is 12 residues long. V gave up 4 bases and J gave up 5 bases, with 9 bases separating them. Germline CDR1 is SQVTM and CDR2 is ANQGSEA.

The chain couples TRBV12-3 or TRBV12-4 to TRBJ1-1; the match to TRBD1 covers 10 bases. V trimming: 7 bases; J trimming: 0 bases; junction bases outside the gene matches: 5. The CDR3 has 15 residues. The CDR3, as DNA: TGTGCCAGCACCCCGGGACAGGGGATGAACACTGAAGCTTTCTTT. The encoded protein is CASTPGQGMNTEAFF.

In its sample, this clonotype was seen many times. The J gene is TRBJ2-5, the V gene TRBV7-9; D possibly corresponds to TRBD1 (5 bases). The CDR3 extends over 12 amino acids. V shed 5 bases and J shed 5 bases, with 9 bases lying between them. Germline assignment: CDR1 SEHNR and CDR2 FQNEAQ (reference sequence). The CDR3 here is CASSPPGETQYF. The CDR3 DNA follows: TGTGCCAGCAGCCCACCAGGGGAGACCCAGTACTTC.

The chain combines TRBV4-3 with TRBJ1-5; tentative D call: TRBD1 (5 bases). V shed 0 bases and J shed 4 bases, with 13 bases lying between them. Germline CDR1 reads LGHNA; CDR2 reads YSLEER. This CDR3 comprises 16 residues. The DNA of the CDR3 is TGCGCCAGCAGCCAAGAACCGGGGCAGGAGAATCAGCCCCAGCATTTT. Its translation is CASSQEPGQENQPQHF.

The sample holds many counts of this clonotype. The rearrangement joins TRBV5-1 to TRBJ2-3, with D maybe TRBD2 (5 bases). Germline-derived CDR1 and CDR2 are SGHRS and YFSETQ. The CDR3 has 13 residues. V was shortened by 5 bases and J by 0 bases, with 7 bases between the two germline ends. The chain's CDR3 is CASRAESTDTQYF. As DNA, the CDR3 is TGCGCCAGCAGAGCGGAAAGCACAGATACGCAGTATTTT.

This rearrangement joins TRBV4-2 to TRBJ2-7, with D perhaps given as TRBD1 or TRBD2 (5 bases each). The germline CDR1 and CDR2 sequences are LGHNA and YNFKEQ. This CDR3 has 13 residues. Between the trimmed V and J ends, which lost 3 bases and 5 bases, there was a span of 11 bases. The CDR3 protein is CASSQGRENEQYF. In nucleotides, the CDR3 is TGTGCCAGCAGCCAGGGCAGGGAGAACGAGCAGTACTTC.

The J gene is TRBJ2-7, the V gene TRBV27; D call uncertain. V lost 8 bases, J lost 2 bases, and 13 bases lay in between. CDR1 is MNHEY, CDR2 SMNVEV, per germline (reference sequence). The CDR3 runs to 13 residues. CDR3 nucleotide sequence: TGTGCCAGCGCCCCCGGTGGTACCTACGAGCAGTACTTC. This translates into CASAPGGTYEQYF.

CDR3 amino acids: CASSLVWGRVPMEQYF. The CDR3, as DNA: TGTGCCAGCAGCTTGGTGTGGGGCAGGGTCCCTATGGAGCAGTACTTC. The rearrangement links TRBV5-4 to TRBJ2-7; D is possibly TRBD1 (5 bases). The V gene's germline CDR1 is SGHNT and CDR2 YYREEE (reference sequence). With 0 bases removed from V and 7 bases from J, the gap between germline ends came to 20 bases. This CDR3 spans 16 amino acids.

V gene TRBV12-3 or TRBV12-4 combines with J gene TRBJ2-1, with 7 bases aligning to TRBD1. This CDR3 spans 17 amino acids. V lost 7 bases and J lost 2; bases outside the gene matches: 14. The CDR3 loop is CASTLSGWTGPYNEQFF. The DNA of the CDR3 is TGTGCCAGCACCCTTAGTGGGTGGACAGGTCCCTACAATGAGCAGTTCTTC.

This clonotype was detected a few times. V gene TRBV27 combines with J gene TRBJ1-6; D gene unclear. This CDR3 contains 15 residues. The germline V gene encodes CDR1 MNHEY and CDR2 SMNVEV (reference sequence). The V gene lost 6 bases and the J gene lost 9 bases, with 18 bases spanning the gap. The CDR3 DNA reads as TGTGCCAGCAGCCCTCCCAGGTTGCGCGGTTCACCCCTCCACTTT. As protein: CASSPPRLRGSPLHF.

The V call is TRBV25-1, the J call TRBJ1-4; no clear D. Germline values: CDR1 MGHDK, CDR2 SYGVNS. V was clipped by 10 bases and J by 3 bases, with 12 bases between them. The CDR3 has 13 residues. CDR3 protein: CAITLRPNEKLFF. The CDR3, as DNA: TGTGCCATCACGTTGAGACCTAATGAAAAACTGTTTTTT.

The gene calls are TRBV2 and TRBJ2-1; the match to TRBD1 covers 9 bases. This CDR3 contains 15 residues. The germline V gene encodes CDR1 SNHLY and CDR2 FYNNEI. The J segment lost 6 bases and the V segment lost 10 bases, leaving 13 bases of the junction unmatched. CDR3 sequence (DNA): TGTGCCACCAGATCCGGGACAGGGATTAGCAATGAGCAGTTCTTC. This sequence encodes CATRSGTGISNEQFF.

This clonotype was seen more than once but under ten times. This sequence joins TRBV6-5 and TRBJ1-3; D is perhaps TRBD1 (6 bases). Germline values: CDR1 MNHEY, CDR2 SVGAGI. Trimming took 2 bases from V and 4 from J, leaving 15 bases between them. This CDR3 spans 16 amino acids. CDR3 DNA: TGTGCCAGCAGTTACCGGCCAGGGGAGGACGGAAACACCATATATTTT. Translated, it gives CASSYRPGEDGNTIYF.

The chain recombines TRBV7-9 with TRBJ2-7; D gene unclear. The CDR3 sequence is 11 residues long. Between the trimmed V and J ends, which lost 3 bases and 7 bases, there was a span of 7 bases. CDR1 and CDR2 from the germline V gene are SEHNR and FQNEAQ (reference sequence). The CDR3 loop reads CASSFLGEQYF. In DNA, the CDR3 is TGTGCCAGCAGCTTTTTGGGAGAGCAGTACTTC.

The chain uses TRBV3-1 and TRBJ2-5, with D tentatively TRBD1 (6 bases). The CDR3 is 16 residues long. Per the germline V gene, CDR1 is LGHDT and CDR2 is YNNKEL (reference sequence). The V end was cut by 3 bases, the J end by 3 bases, with 17 bases between. Here the CDR3 reads CASSHVRGTLKETQYF. CDR3 sequence (DNA): TGTGCCAGCAGCCATGTACGTGGGACACTTAAAGAGACCCAGTACTTC.

This clonotype has only a few counts. The genes are TRBV27 and TRBJ2-5; D may be TRBD2 (5 bases). Germline V CDR1 and CDR2: MNHEY, SMNVEV (reference sequence). This CDR3 region has 11 residues. The V gene lost 9 bases and the J gene lost 5 bases, with 10 bases spanning the gap. The CDR3 DNA reads TGTGCCAGGGACTCCTTGGAGACCCAGTACTTC. It is translated as CARDSLETQYF.

This clonotype showed up just a few times. CDR3 sequence reads: CSVGPPETHQETQYF. The CDR3 region has the DNA TGCAGCGTTGGGCCCCCGGAGACACACCAAGAGACCCAGTACTTC. The chain carries TRBV29-1 and TRBJ2-5; unclear D gene. Trimming cost V 4 bases and J 0 bases, with 15 bases left between them. The germline gives CDR1 SQVTM, CDR2 ANQGSEA. The CDR3 is 15 residues long.

The chain combines TRBV2 with TRBJ1-1, with unresolved D. CDR3 length: 10 residues. The V gene lost 9 bases and the J gene lost 10 bases, with 12 bases spanning the gap. The V gene's germline CDR1 is SNHLY and CDR2 FYNNEI. CDR3 in DNA: TGTGCCAGTAAAGGGTATCTAGCTTTCTTT. Translating gives CASKGYLAFF.